Below are 12 T cell receptor beta chains sequenced from a single sample in a study of blood T cell repertoires in COVID-19 (dated by TCRdb to between 2020 and 2021). The protocol used for the library was the immunoSEQ multiplex PCR assay. TCRdb's version of the immuneACCESS table is confined to in-frame rearrangements and falls short of the full clone set. An unresolved V gene accounts for under half of the shortfall where checked; the remainder is of unknown origin. In this sample the table shows over 200,000 clones, around nine tenths of which occur a single time. Of the sample, roughly 9.8% falls within the top ten clones. The specimen sequenced was peripheral blood. The receptors here all came from a man in his forties or fifties who had recovered from COVID-19.

The rearrangement uses TRBV6-5 and TRBJ2-2; 11 bases line up with TRBD2. Germline V gives CDR1 MNHEY, CDR2 SVGAGI. The CDR3 extends over 15 amino acids. V lost 6 bases, J lost 5 bases, and 5 bases stayed unmatched. CDR3 region: CASRERLAGTGELFF. The CDR3 bases are TGTGCCAGCAGGGAGAGACTAGCGGGAACCGGGGAGCTGTTTTTT.

V usage is TRBV11-2 and J usage is TRBJ2-2; the match to TRBD2 covers 8 bases. V was clipped by 4 bases and J by 4 bases; unmatched bases: 8. The CDR3 has 16 residues. Germline V gives CDR1 SGHAT, CDR2 FQNNGV. The CDR3 region is CASSWPGLDPTGELFF. The CDR3 DNA reads TGTGCCAGCAGCTGGCCGGGACTAGATCCCACCGGGGAGCTGTTTTTT. Full variable domain (rest looked up from reference TRBV11-2 and TRBJ2-2): EAGVAQSPRYKIIEKRQSVAFWCNPISGHATLYWYQQILGQGPKLLIQFQNNGVVDDSQLPKDRFSAERLKGVDSTLKIQPAKLEDSAVYLCASSWPGLDPTGELFFGEGSRLTVL.

The chain links TRBV7-9 to TRBJ1-1; 8 bases are a match to TRBD1. The CDR3 sequence is 15 residues long. The germline CDR1 and CDR2 sequences are SEHNR and FQNEAQ (reference sequence). With V trimmed by 2 bases and J by 2 bases, 4 bases remained unmatched. The CDR3 DNA reads TGTGCCAGCAGCTTACTTTCAGGGGGCAACACTGAAGCTTTCTTT. Protein: CASSLLSGGNTEAFF. Drawing the rest from reference TRBV7-9 and TRBJ1-1, the complete variable domain is DTGVSQNPRHKITKRGQNVTFRCDPISEHNRLYWYRQTLGQGPEFLTYFQNEAQLEKSRLLSDRFSAERPKGSFSTLEIQRTEQGDSAMYLCASSLLSGGNTEAFFGQGTRLTVV.

The chain joins TRBV6-6 to TRBJ1-4, with D uncertain. Trimming took 7 bases from V and 4 from J, leaving 4 bases between them. Germline CDR1 reads MNHNY; CDR2 reads SVGAGI (reference sequence). The CDR3 spans 11 residues. The CDR3 reads CASTGNEKLFF. The CDR3 coding sequence is TGTGCCAGCACGGGTAATGAAAAACTGTTTTTT.

The chain employs TRBV14 and TRBJ2-3, with 9 positions matching TRBD2. The CDR3 consists of 15 residues. Germline V gene lookup returns CDR1 SGHDN and CDR2 FVKESK. Trimming removed 2 bases from V and 4 bases from J; junction bases left unmatched: 4. The CDR3 DNA reads TGTGCCAGCAGCCAACCCGGCGGGAGGGCAGATACGCAGTATTTT. Its translation is CASSQPGGRADTQYF.

This clone was seen once. This chain uses TRBV3-1 (or the pseudogene TRBV3-2) with TRBJ2-5, with TRBD2 matching 12 bases. The CDR3 totals 15 residues. In germline, CDR1 is LGHDT, CDR2 YNNKEL (reference sequence). V dropped 6 bases and J dropped 5; count of bases not matched to a gene: 7. The CDR3 spells CASRLAGGPRETQYF. As DNA, the CDR3 is TGTGCCAGCAGGCTAGCGGGAGGGCCAAGGGAGACCCAGTACTTC.

The chain has TRBV6-5 and TRBJ2-7, with TRBD1 matching 8 bases. CDR3 length: 14 residues. CDR1 is MNHEY, CDR2 SVGAGI, per germline. V lost 4 bases and J lost 2; bases outside the gene matches: 4. The CDR3: CASSLGQGTYEQYF. The CDR3 nucleotides read TGTGCCAGCAGTTTAGGACAGGGCACCTACGAGCAGTACTTC.

This chain joins TRBV3-1 (or the pseudogene TRBV3-2) and TRBJ1-1; D perhaps matches TRBD1 (5 bases). The CDR3 length is 13 residues. V was shortened by 2 bases and J by 6 bases, with 10 bases between the two germline ends. In germline, CDR1 is LGHDT, CDR2 YNNKEL (reference sequence). The CDR3 protein is CASSQFGGAEAFF. DNA for the CDR3: TGTGCCAGCAGCCAATTCGGAGGGGCTGAAGCTTTCTTT.

In this sample, this clone turned up a few times. The chain combines TRBV7-9 with TRBJ2-1, with D possibly matching TRBD1 (6 bases). The CDR3 sequence is 13 residues long. CDR1 is SEHNR, CDR2 FQNEAQ, per germline (reference sequence). V lost 1 base, J lost 15 bases, and 16 bases lay in between. The chain's CDR3 is CASSLVTGQLLFF. The CDR3 region has the DNA TGTGCCAGCAGCTTAGTGACAGGACAGCTCTTGTTCTTC. Looking up the rest from reference TRBV7-9 and TRBJ2-1 gives the full variable domain: DTGVSQNPRHKITKRGQNVTFRCDPISEHNRLYWYRQTLGQGPEFLTYFQNEAQLEKSRLLSDRFSAERPKGSFSTLEIQRTEQGDSAMYLCASSLVTGQLLFFGPGTRLTVL.

The chain links TRBV3-1 (or the pseudogene TRBV3-2) to TRBJ2-5; maybe TRBD2 (6 bases). Trimming pared 0 bases from V and 10 bases from J, leaving 9 bases between. The CDR3 sequence is 12 residues long. The germline V gene encodes CDR1 LGHDT and CDR2 YNNKEL (reference sequence). The CDR3 coding sequence is TGTGCCAGCAGCCAAGACAGGAGGGTCCAGTACTTC. Encoded protein: CASSQDRRVQYF.

The CDR3 loop reads CASSLTSGGHNEQFF. The CDR3 nucleotides read TGTGCCAGTAGTCTAACTAGCGGGGGGCACAATGAGCAGTTCTTC. The gene calls are TRBV19 and TRBJ2-1; 12 bases align to TRBD2. CDR1 and CDR2 from the germline V gene are LNHDA and SQIVND (reference sequence). The V and J ends lost 5 bases and 5 bases, in that order; junction bases with no gene match: 4. The CDR3 covers 15 residues. Full variable domain (missing parts from reference TRBV19 and TRBJ2-1): DGGITQSPKYLFRKEGQNVTLSCEQNLNHDAMYWYRQDPGQGLRLIYYSQIVNDFQKGDIAEGYSVSREKKESFPLTVTSAQKNPTAFYLCASSLTSGGHNEQFFGPGTRLTVL.

The chain employs TRBV18 and TRBJ2-3; 11 nucleotides agree with TRBD2. The CDR3 has 16 residues. Trimming removed 4 bases from V and 4 bases from J; junction bases left unmatched: 7. Germline V gives CDR1 KGHSH, CDR2 LQKENI. In DNA form, the CDR3 reads TGTGCCAGCTCACACACTAGCGGGAGTTGGGCAGATACGCAGTATTTT. Amino acid sequence: CASSHTSGSWADTQYF.